This TCR beta chain originates from a study of blood T cell repertoires in COVID-19. Produced via immunoSEQ multiplex PCR; TCRdb's table is partial and in-frame only. The table records about 250,000 clones, around 83% of them present only once. Across about two dozen US areas, participants ranged in age from roughly 18 to 95 years. In assigning cohorts, the study relied on participant-reported clinical history. This clone occurred once. This CDR3 region has 13 residues. CDR1 is LNHDA, CDR2 SQIVND, per germline (reference sequence). Trimming took 5 bases from V and 4 from J, leaving 11 bases between them.

The TCR was taken from a woman aged 45-59 years who had been exposed to COVID-19. The specimen was PBMCs or T cells enriched from blood (not recorded which). The V and J genes are TRBV19 and TRBJ1-2; a possible D gene is TRBD1 (6 bases). CDR3 nucleotide sequence: TGTGCCAGTAGTGGAACAGGGCTCTATGGCTACACCTTC. It is translated as CASSGTGLYGYTF.